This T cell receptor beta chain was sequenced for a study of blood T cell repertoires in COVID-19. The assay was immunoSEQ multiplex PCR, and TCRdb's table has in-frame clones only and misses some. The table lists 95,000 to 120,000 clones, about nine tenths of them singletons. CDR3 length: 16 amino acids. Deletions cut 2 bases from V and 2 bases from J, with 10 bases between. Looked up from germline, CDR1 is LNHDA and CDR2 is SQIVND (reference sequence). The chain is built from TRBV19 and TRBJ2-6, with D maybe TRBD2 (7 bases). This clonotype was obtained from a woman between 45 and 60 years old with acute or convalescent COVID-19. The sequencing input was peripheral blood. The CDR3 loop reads CASSIRGGAGANVLTF. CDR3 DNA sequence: TGTGCCAGTAGTATAAGGGGGGGCGCTGGGGCCAACGTCCTGACTTTC.